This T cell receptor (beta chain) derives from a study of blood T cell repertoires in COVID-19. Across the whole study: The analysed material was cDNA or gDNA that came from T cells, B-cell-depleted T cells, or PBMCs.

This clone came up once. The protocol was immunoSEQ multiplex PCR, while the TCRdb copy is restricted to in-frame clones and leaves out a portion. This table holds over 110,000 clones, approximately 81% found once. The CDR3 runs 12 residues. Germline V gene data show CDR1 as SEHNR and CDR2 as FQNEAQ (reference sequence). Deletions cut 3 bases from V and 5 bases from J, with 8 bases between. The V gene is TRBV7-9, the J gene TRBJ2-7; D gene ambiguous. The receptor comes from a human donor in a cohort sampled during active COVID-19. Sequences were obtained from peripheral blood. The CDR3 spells CASSFPSNEQYF. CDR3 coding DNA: TGTGCCAGCAGCTTTCCATCCAACGAGCAGTACTTC.